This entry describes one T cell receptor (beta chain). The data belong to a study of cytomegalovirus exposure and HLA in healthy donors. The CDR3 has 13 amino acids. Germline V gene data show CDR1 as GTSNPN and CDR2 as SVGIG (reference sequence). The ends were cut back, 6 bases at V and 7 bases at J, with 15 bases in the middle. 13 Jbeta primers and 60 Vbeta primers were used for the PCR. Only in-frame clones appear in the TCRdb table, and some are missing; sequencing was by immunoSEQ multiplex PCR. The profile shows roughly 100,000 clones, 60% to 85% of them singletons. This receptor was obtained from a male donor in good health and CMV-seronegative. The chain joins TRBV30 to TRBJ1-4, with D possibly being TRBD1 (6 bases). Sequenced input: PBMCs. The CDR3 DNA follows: TGTGCCTGCCTCCAGGGGAATACTGAAAAACTGTTTTTT. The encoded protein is CACLQGNTEKLFF.